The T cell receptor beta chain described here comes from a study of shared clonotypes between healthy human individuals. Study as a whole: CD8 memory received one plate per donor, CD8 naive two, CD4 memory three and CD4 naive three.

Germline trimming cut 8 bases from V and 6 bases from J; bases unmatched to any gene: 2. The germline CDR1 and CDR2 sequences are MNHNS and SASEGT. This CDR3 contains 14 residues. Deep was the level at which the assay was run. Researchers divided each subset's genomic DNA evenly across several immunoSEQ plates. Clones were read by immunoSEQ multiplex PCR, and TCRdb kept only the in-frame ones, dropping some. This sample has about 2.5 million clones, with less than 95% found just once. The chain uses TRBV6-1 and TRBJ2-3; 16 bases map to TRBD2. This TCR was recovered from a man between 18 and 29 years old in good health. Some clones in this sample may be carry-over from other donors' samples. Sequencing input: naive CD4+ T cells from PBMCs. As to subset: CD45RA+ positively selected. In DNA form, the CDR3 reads TGTGCCAGCTGGGGACTAGCGGGAGGGGATACGCAGTATTTT. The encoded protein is CASWGLAGGDTQYF.